This TCR beta chain comes out of a study of T cells after yellow fever vaccination. This clonotype was counted ten times or more. Unmatched junction bases numbered 8, after V lost 5 bases and J lost 5 bases. CDR3 length: 15 residues. CDR1 is SEHNR and CDR2 is FQNEAQ in the germline V gene (reference sequence). TCRdb fed the 5' RACE reads into MiXCR, producing one record per CDR3 protein. The sample lists some 290,000 distinct CDR3 sequences; about 10% were seen once. This clonotype was sampled from a man aged 18 to 30 who received the YFV17D yellow fever vaccine. The source was CD4+ T cells sorted from PBMCs, collected 45 days after the yellow fever booster vaccination. The chain couples TRBV7-9 to TRBJ1-3, with TRBD1 matching over 8 bases. The DNA of the CDR3 is TGTGCCAGCAGCCGGACAGGGTACGATAGAAACACCATATATTTT. This codes for CASSRTGYDRNTIYF.